The 29 T cell receptor beta chains listed next were all sequenced from one sample in a study of blood T cell repertoires in COVID-19. Profiled with immunoSEQ multiplex PCR; TCRdb holds only in-frame clones, not every one. Among 150,000 to 200,000 clones listed, roughly 87% were seen once. The source material was PBMCs or T cells enriched from blood (not recorded which). The receptors come from a human donor with acute COVID-19. The donor label of this sample is uncertain.

This chain uses TRBV21-1 with TRBJ1-1; no DNA check was done on the table's D call, TRBD1. TRBV21-1 is a pseudogene. This CDR3 is built from 15 residues. As DNA, the CDR3 is TGTGCCAGCAGCAACCTGACAGGGGGCAACACTGAAGCTTTCTTT. Its translation: CASSNLTGGNTEAFF.

The gene calls are TRBV30 and TRBJ1-1, with 9 bases that match TRBD1. The ends lost 4 bases at V and 3 bases at J; junction bases unmatched: 9. Germline V gene data show CDR1 as GTSNPN and CDR2 as SVGIG (reference sequence). This CDR3 is 15 amino acids long. CDR3: CAWNPGQGGYTEAFF. The CDR3 DNA reads TGTGCCTGGAATCCGGGACAGGGTGGTTACACTGAAGCTTTCTTT. Complete variable domain (other parts from reference TRBV30 and TRBJ1-1): SQTIHQWPATLVQPVGSPLSLECTVEGTSNPNLYWYRQAAGRGLQLLFYSVGIGQISSEVPQNLSASRPQDRQFILSSKKLLLSDSGFYLCAWNPGQGGYTEAFFGQGTRLTVV.

This clone occurred once. The chain recombines TRBV7-6 with TRBJ2-5; TRBD2 matches at 10 bases. The CDR3 has 14 amino acids. V shed 5 bases and J 4 bases; nucleotides not matched to a gene: 4. Germline CDR1 is SGHVS and CDR2 is FNYEAQ. The DNA of the CDR3 is TGTGCCAGCAGCATCCAGCGGGGGGGAGAGACCCAGTACTTC. Its protein is CASSIQRGGETQYF.

The DNA of the CDR3 is TGCGCCAGCAGCTTGGTGGGGCAGGACCGCAATGAGCAGTTCTTC. This sequence encodes CASSLVGQDRNEQFF. This chain connects TRBV5-1 to TRBJ2-1, with a weak D call TRBD1 (5 bases). CDR1 is SGHRS, CDR2 YFSETQ, per germline. The V gene lost 0 bases and the J gene lost 6 bases, with 13 bases spanning the gap. The CDR3 contains 15 residues.

CDR3: CASSLSGTRGEQYF. Here the CDR3 DNA reads TGTGCCAGCAGTTTATCGGGGACACGAGGCGAGCAGTACTTC. The chain couples TRBV27 to TRBJ2-7, with D tentatively TRBD1 (6 bases). With 0 bases removed from V and 6 bases from J, the gap between germline ends came to 12 bases. Germline loops: CDR1 MNHEY, CDR2 SMNVEV (reference sequence). The CDR3 is 14 amino acids.

For the CDR3, the DNA is TGTGCCAGCAGCCCGCCTGACAGAAGGGCAGATACGCAGTATTTT. Its translation is CASSPPDRRADTQYF. The chain joins TRBV7-9 to TRBJ2-3; tentative D call: TRBD1 (5 bases). From germline, CDR1 is SEHNR and CDR2 FQNEAQ (reference sequence). There are 15 residues in the CDR3. Trimming removed 5 bases from V and 4 bases from J, with 16 bases in between.

This rearrangement joins TRBV4-3 to TRBJ1-1; D unresolved. CDR1 and CDR2 from the germline V gene are LGHNA and YSLEER. The CDR3 runs to 13 residues. V shed 4 bases and J shed 9 bases, with 15 bases lying between them. The CDR3 region is CASSPAGGDKAFF. Written as DNA, the CDR3 is TGCGCCAGCAGCCCCGCGGGCGGCGATAAAGCTTTCTTT.

This rearrangement joins TRBV3-1 (or the pseudogene TRBV3-2) to TRBJ2-3; D gene uncertain. This CDR3 comprises 12 residues. V lost 5 bases, J lost 2 bases, and 5 bases lay in between. Germline loops: CDR1 LGHDT, CDR2 YNNKEL (reference sequence). Here the CDR3 reads CASSYSTDTQYF. Here the CDR3 DNA reads TGTGCCAGCAGCTACTCCACAGATACGCAGTATTTT.

This clone was observed a few times. The genes are TRBV6-2 or TRBV6-3 and TRBJ1-6; D may be TRBD1 (6 bases). CDR1 is MNHEY and CDR2 is SVGEGT in the germline V gene. Between the trimmed V and J ends, which lost 4 bases and 0 bases, there was a span of 16 bases. The CDR3 is 18 amino acids. CDR3 DNA: TGTGCCAGCAGTTCTGGGGTACAGGGCCGCTCCTATAATTCACCCCTCCACTTT. It codes for CASSSGVQGRSYNSPLHF.

The rearrangement joins TRBV6-6 to TRBJ1-1, with 7 bases matching TRBD1. V was pared by 6 bases and J by 1 base, with 5 bases of the junction left unmatched. The CDR3 has 14 residues. The V gene's germline CDR1 is MNHNY and CDR2 SVGAGI (reference sequence). CDR3 sequence (DNA): TGTGCCAGCAGGAGGACAGGACAGAACACTGAAGCTTTCTTT. It codes for CASRRTGQNTEAFF.

The chain uses TRBV30 and TRBJ2-7, with 10 positions matching TRBD1. Per germline, CDR1 GTSNPN and CDR2 SVGIG (reference sequence). The CDR3 is made up of 13 amino acids. The V and J ends lost 5 bases and 4 bases, in that order; junction bases with no gene match: 5. For the CDR3, the DNA is TGTGCCTGGGGGGGGACAGGGGAATACGAGCAGTACTTC. This translates into CAWGGTGEYEQYF.

The chain recombines TRBV5-1 with TRBJ1-1, with TRBD1 matching 7 bases. Trimming at V came to 0 bases and at J to 5 bases, leaving 7 bases not matched to a gene. The CDR3 totals 15 residues. Germline V lookup: CDR1 SGHRS, CDR2 YFSETQ. The CDR3, as DNA: TGCGCCAGCAGCTTGGGGTCAGGGGGAGTTACTGAAGCTTTCTTT. This codes for CASSLGSGGVTEAFF.

This chain links TRBV14 with TRBJ2-7; 9 positions match TRBD1. In germline, CDR1 is SGHDN, CDR2 FVKESK. The CDR3 is 15 residues long. V gave up 3 bases and J gave up 0 bases; unmatched junction bases: 3. In DNA, the CDR3 is TGTGCCAGCAGCCAGGCGGGACAGGGCTCCTACGAGCAGTACTTC. It translates to CASSQAGQGSYEQYF.

The rearrangement uses TRBV19 and TRBJ1-6, with a tentative D call TRBD1 (5 bases). V was cut by 8 bases and J by 10 bases, with 12 bases left in between. The CDR3 extends over 12 amino acids. Germline-derived CDR1 and CDR2 are LNHDA and SQIVND (reference sequence). The CDR3 region has the DNA TGTGCCAGTGGGAGGGGAGGATCACCCCTCCACTTT. Protein product: CASGRGGSPLHF. The full variable domain, rest sourced from reference TRBV19 and TRBJ1-6, is DGGITQSPKYLFRKEGQNVTLSCEQNLNHDAMYWYRQDPGQGLRLIYYSQIVNDFQKGDIAEGYSVSREKKESFPLTVTSAQKNPTAFYLCASGRGGSPLHFGNGTRLTVT.

The chain combines TRBV3-1 (or the pseudogene TRBV3-2) with TRBJ2-3; 12 bases fit TRBD2. The germline V gene has CDR1 LGHDT and CDR2 YNNKEL (reference sequence). This CDR3 comprises 16 residues. The V gene end was trimmed by 6 bases and the J gene end by 2 bases; junction bases not matched to a gene: 6. The CDR3 DNA reads TGTGCCAGCAGTCCCACTAGCGGGGGGCCCACAGATACGCAGTATTTT. This translates into CASSPTSGGPTDTQYF.

As for this clone: The junction does not match germline at one end; this may be a read error. The V and J genes are TRBV2 and TRBJ2-1; 11 bases are a match to TRBD2. The CDR3 extends over 12 amino acids. Germline V gives CDR1 SNHLY, CDR2 FYNNEI. The CDR3 DNA reads as TGTGCCAGCAGTTCCTTGGGACTAGCGGTGCTCTTC. It encodes CASSSLGLAVLF.

V usage is TRBV4-2 and J usage is TRBJ2-3; 8 bases are a match to TRBD2. This CDR3 is built from 16 residues. The trim removed 0 bases at V and 0 bases at J, leaving 2 bases unmatched. Germline V gene data show CDR1 as LGHNA and CDR2 as YNFKEQ. The DNA for the CDR3 is TGTGCCAGCAGCCAAGAGGAGCGGGAGAGCACAGATACGCAGTATTTT. Its protein product is CASSQEERESTDTQYF.

The chain employs TRBV2 and TRBJ1-2, with D possibly matching TRBD1 (5 bases). Germline V gene data show CDR1 as SNHLY and CDR2 as FYNNEI. Trimming stripped 0 bases from V and 2 bases from J, with 16 bases between. This CDR3 has 17 residues. The CDR3 nucleotides read TGTGCCAGCAGTGAAGCGGTTATGAGGGGAGGGAACTATGGCTACACCTTC. Protein product: CASSEAVMRGGNYGYTF.

This sequence joins TRBV3-1 (or the pseudogene TRBV3-2) and TRBJ2-3; 10 bases are shared with TRBD2. This CDR3 has 16 amino acids. V lost 1 base to trimming and J lost 5 bases; unmatched junction nucleotides: 6. The V gene's germline CDR1 is LGHDT and CDR2 YNNKEL (reference sequence). Written as DNA, the CDR3 is TGTGCCAGCAGCCAAGGTCAGCGGGGGGGCCTAGATACGCAGTATTTT. This gives the protein CASSQGQRGGLDTQYF.

The genes are TRBV4-1 and TRBJ1-1, with D possibly being TRBD1 (6 bases). The germline CDR1 and CDR2 sequences are MGHRA and YSYEKL. This CDR3 has 14 amino acids. V dropped 1 base and J dropped 2 bases, with 8 bases sitting between them. CDR3 in amino acids: CASSQGDINTEAFF. In DNA, the CDR3 is TGCGCCAGCAGCCAAGGGGACATTAACACTGAAGCTTTCTTT.

This clone was recorded once. This chain links TRBV7-9 with TRBJ2-5; 8 bases align to TRBD2. CDR1 and CDR2 from the germline V gene are SEHNR and FQNEAQ (reference sequence). Trimming at V came to 5 bases and at J to 0 bases, leaving 8 bases not matched to a gene. CDR3 size: 16 residues. CDR3 sequence: CASSHEGGGYQETQYF. The CDR3 DNA reads TGTGCCAGCAGCCACGAAGGCGGGGGGTACCAAGAGACCCAGTACTTC.

The J gene is TRBJ2-5, the V gene TRBV24-1, with 8 bases identical to TRBD1. Per the germline V gene, CDR1 is KGHDR and CDR2 is SFDVKD. The CDR3 is 17 residues long. V lost 3 bases, J lost 4 bases, and 12 bases stayed unmatched. CDR3 DNA sequence: TGTGCCACCAGTGATCATGCAGGGGGCGCATCGTCAGAGACCCAGTACTTC. Translated, it gives CATSDHAGGASSETQYF.

The chain couples TRBV7-2 to TRBJ1-5; D is unclear. The germline V gene has CDR1 SGHTA and CDR2 FQGNSA. V lost 1 base and J 6 bases, leaving 13 bases between the germline ends. The CDR3 runs 15 residues. The CDR3, as DNA: TGTGCCAGCAGCTTAGGCCCGGGTCTATTTCAGCCCCAGCATTTT. It yields the protein CASSLGPGLFQPQHF.

The chain has TRBV5-8 and TRBJ1-4; D ambiguous. V lost 6 bases to trimming and J lost 3 bases, with 15 bases between them. The CDR3 has 15 amino acids. Germline V gives CDR1 SGHTS, CDR2 YDEGEE. In DNA form, the CDR3 reads TGTGCCAGCACCTCTCCGGTAGAAGCTAATGAAAAACTGTTTTTT. It encodes CASTSPVEANEKLFF.

V usage is TRBV28 and J usage is TRBJ2-7; 16 positions agree with TRBD2. The CDR3 runs to 17 residues. Germline CDR1 MDHEN, CDR2 SYDVKM. The J segment lost 2 bases and the V segment lost 4 bases, leaving 5 bases of the junction unmatched. CDR3 nucleotide sequence: TGTGCCAGCAGTTCTCCGGGACTAGCGGGGGGGCCCTACGAGCAGTACTTC. Encoded protein: CASSSPGLAGGPYEQYF.

The V gene is TRBV12-3 or TRBV12-4, the J gene TRBJ2-7; D unresolved. This CDR3 has 12 amino acids. V lost 5 bases, J lost 1 base, and 6 bases lay in between. CDR3 loop: CASSLQSYEQYF. The CDR3 DNA follows: TGTGCCAGCAGTCTACAGTCCTACGAGCAGTACTTC.

The rearrangement joins TRBV13 to TRBJ1-3; a possible D gene is TRBD1 (6 bases). The germline V gene has CDR1 PRHDT and CDR2 FYEKMQ (reference sequence). The CDR3 has 18 amino acids. V lost 5 bases and J 0 bases, leaving 20 bases between the germline ends. CDR3: CASSQFTAGASSGNTIYF. The CDR3 DNA reads TGTGCCAGCAGCCAGTTCACTGCAGGGGCGAGCTCTGGAAACACCATATATTTT.

V is TRBV10-3 and J is TRBJ1-4; maybe TRBD1 (6 bases). This CDR3 is 14 amino acids long. V shed 10 bases and J shed 2 bases, with 14 bases lying between them. CDR1 and CDR2 (germline): ENHRY, SYGVKD. The CDR3 loop is CATSYRVTNEKLFF. CDR3 bases: TGTGCCACCTCGTACAGGGTTACTAATGAAAAACTGTTTTTT.

This chain uses TRBV10-3 with TRBJ2-6; TRBD1 aligns across 7 bases. Trimming cost V 10 bases and J 0 bases; bases outside gene matches: 6. CDR3 length: 15 amino acids. Germline CDR1 is ENHRY and CDR2 is SYGVKD. In nucleotides, the CDR3 is TGTGCCAGCGGACAGGAGAGCTCTGGGGCCAACGTCCTGACTTTC. The encoded protein is CASGQESSGANVLTF.